The next 30 T cell receptor beta chains were all read from a single sample in a study of regulatory T cells in long-lasting Graves disease. Time point noted: newly diagnosed GD, antithyroid drugs for less than 3 months. The TCR library was made from RNA extracted from PBMCs. Arm-PCR of CDR3 regions with iRepertoire HTBI primers generated TCR beta libraries. Each CDR3 protein gets one entry after TCRdb re-called the multiplex PCR reads with MiXCR. The sample lists about 620,000 distinct CDR3 sequences; around 17% were seen once. These data are also associated with another study on T cells in Graves' hyperthyroidism and ophthalmopathy.

Sequenced here: peripheral blood mononuclear cells (PBMCs), sampled at new diagnosis, from a patient treated with antithyroid drugs. The origin of the receptors is a young woman with Graves disease.

This clonotype was seen at least ten times. The V call is TRBV29-1, the J call TRBJ1-1; 7 bases map to TRBD1. V trimming: 5 bases; J trimming: 5 bases; junction bases outside the gene matches: 8. Germline V gene data show CDR1 as SQVTM and CDR2 as ANQGSEA. This CDR3 spans 13 amino acids. CDR3 sequence reads: CSVSWAGGTEAFF. DNA of the CDR3: TGCAGCGTTAGTTGGGCAGGGGGGACTGAAGCTTTCTTT.

The table lists this clonotype with many counts. This sequence joins TRBV28 and TRBJ1-1, with D perhaps TRBD1 (5 bases). Trimming stripped 2 bases from V and 1 base from J, with 11 bases between. Looked up from germline, CDR1 is MDHEN and CDR2 is SYDVKM. The CDR3 is 15 residues long. DNA of the CDR3: TGTGCCAGCAGTTTACCTTCGGGGCCGAACACTGAAGCTTTCTTT. Encoded protein: CASSLPSGPNTEAFF. Full variable domain (rest looked up from reference TRBV28 and TRBJ1-1): DVKVTQSSRYLVKRTGEKVFLECVQDMDHENMFWYRQDPGLGLRLIYFSYDVKMKEKGDIPEGYSVSREKKERFSLILESASTNQTSMYLCASSLPSGPNTEAFFGQGTRLTVV.

This clonotype was observed many times. This chain uses TRBV2 with TRBJ1-3; 7 bases are a match to TRBD1. V shed 6 bases, J shed 0 bases, and the junction held 5 bases outside the gene matches. Germline V gene lookup returns CDR1 SNHLY and CDR2 FYNNEI. The CDR3 consists of 15 residues. CDR3 sequence: CASRKDRSSGNTIYF. Written as DNA, the CDR3 is TGTGCCAGCAGAAAGGACAGGAGCTCTGGAAACACCATATATTTT. The whole variable domain, filled in from reference TRBV2 and TRBJ1-3, reads EPEVTQTPSHQVTQMGQEVILRCVPISNHLYFYWYRQILGQKVEFLVSFYNNEISEKSEIFDDQFSVERPDGSNFTLKIRSTKLEDSAMYFCASRKDRSSGNTIYFGEGSWLTVV.

This clonotype was seen a few times. The CDR3 nucleotides are TGCGCCAGCAGTCGTCAAACAGGGGGGCAGGACTACACCTTC. It is translated as CASSRQTGGQDYTF. This rearrangement joins TRBV5-1 to TRBJ1-2; 8 nucleotides line up with TRBD1. V gave up 5 bases and J gave up 10 bases; unmatched junction bases: 13. The CDR3 totals 14 residues. Germline V gene lookup returns CDR1 SGHRS and CDR2 YFSETQ. The full variable domain, completed using reference TRBV5-1 and TRBJ1-2, is KAGVTQTPRYLIKTRGQQVTLSCSPISGHRSVSWYQQTPGQGLQFLFEYFSETQRNKGNFPGRFSGRQFSNSRSEMNVSTLELGDSALYLCASSRQTGGQDYTFGSGTRLTVV.

The chain combines TRBV20-1 with TRBJ1-1, with TRBD1 matching over 7 bases. This CDR3 comprises 13 residues. After removal of 7 bases from V and 4 bases from J, the junction contained 9 bases not matched to a gene. Germline V lookup: CDR1 DFQATT, CDR2 SNEGSKA (reference sequence). The CDR3 spells CSVKGASPTEAFF. The CDR3 nucleotides are TGCAGTGTAAAGGGGGCTTCCCCCACTGAAGCTTTCTTT.

The rearrangement joins TRBV6-2 or TRBV6-3 to TRBJ2-1, with a weak D call TRBD2 (5 bases). This CDR3 has 15 residues. Germline V gene data show CDR1 as MNHEY and CDR2 as SVGEGT. The ends were cut back, 7 bases at V and 1 base at J, with 14 bases in the middle. CDR3 DNA sequence: TGTGCCAGCAAGAGGGCCAGCCGATCCTACAATGAGCAGTTCTTC. This codes for CASKRASRSYNEQFF.

This clonotype was detected ten times or more. The chain is built from TRBV5-1 and TRBJ2-3; D not resolved. Germline CDR1 and CDR2: SGHRS and YFSETQ. V lost 4 bases, J lost 8 bases, and 11 bases lay in between. This CDR3 spans 12 amino acids. The chain's CDR3 is CASSLDSRTQYF. The CDR3 DNA reads TGCGCCAGCAGCCTCGACTCCCGTACGCAGTATTTT.

This clonotype has only a few counts. The chain carries TRBV10-3 and TRBJ1-3, with unresolved D. The CDR3 consists of 16 residues. Trimming stripped 4 bases from V and 0 bases from J, with 13 bases between. Germline CDR1 ENHRY, CDR2 SYGVKD. CDR3 nucleotides: TGTGCCATCAGTGGATATACAGTAAACTCTGGAAACACCATATATTTT. This translates into CAISGYTVNSGNTIYF.

The sample holds a few counts of this clonotype. The chain uses TRBV18 and TRBJ2-7; D remains unclear. From germline, CDR1 is KGHSH and CDR2 LQKENI. V was clipped by 3 bases and J by 6 bases, with 12 bases between them. This CDR3 is built from 13 residues. This CDR3 reads CASSPISSGEQYF. CDR3 nucleotides: TGTGCCAGCTCACCGATAAGCTCAGGCGAGCAGTACTTC.

This clonotype was observed a handful of times. A junction boundary mismatches the germline segment, possibly from a read error. The chain is built from TRBV24-1 and TRBJ1-1; 7 positions agree with TRBD1. Per the germline V gene, CDR1 is KGHDR and CDR2 is SFDVKD. CDR3 size: 16 residues. The CDR3 loop reads CATSDGGTASNTEASF. CDR3 sequence (DNA): TGTGCCACCAGTGATGGGGGGACAGCTAGCAACACTGAAGCTTCCTTT.

A few counts support this clonotype. The CDR3 DNA reads TGTGCCAGCAGTGATTACAATTCGGGGGGCTATGGCTACACCTTC. It encodes CASSDYNSGGYGYTF. This chain uses TRBV6-1 with TRBJ1-2, with D possibly TRBD1 on 5 matching bases. CDR1 and CDR2 from the germline V gene are MNHNS and SASEGT. Trimming removed 3 bases from V and 4 bases from J, with 15 bases in between. CDR3 size: 15 residues.

This clonotype was recorded many times. This chain connects TRBV12-3 or TRBV12-4 to TRBJ2-7, with D possibly being TRBD2 (6 bases). The CDR3 extends over 14 amino acids. Between the trimmed V and J ends, which lost 5 bases and 6 bases, there was a span of 17 bases. In nucleotides, the CDR3 is TGTGCCAGCAGTCCGCGGGGCCCCACCGGCGAGCAGTACTTC. Translation: CASSPRGPTGEQYF.

This clonotype showed up many times. The rearrangement uses TRBV6-1 and TRBJ2-7; TRBD1 matches at 10 bases. Trimming at V came to 1 base and at J to 3 bases, leaving 6 bases not matched to a gene. The V gene's germline CDR1 is MNHNS and CDR2 SASEGT. The CDR3 is made up of 16 amino acids. The CDR3 region is CASSEDWGQGIYEQYF. CDR3 nucleotides: TGTGCCAGCAGTGAAGATTGGGGACAGGGGATCTACGAGCAGTACTTC.

The rearrangement joins TRBV3-1 to TRBJ2-1; 9 bases line up with TRBD1. V lost 3 bases to trimming and J lost 12 bases; unmatched junction nucleotides: 3. The CDR3 loop spans 12 amino acids. Germline values: CDR1 LGHDT, CDR2 YNNKEL (reference sequence). CDR3 in amino acids: CASSQPGQGQFF. The CDR3 DNA reads as TGTGCCAGCAGCCAGCCGGGACAGGGGCAGTTCTTC.

Ten or more counts support this clonotype. The chain is built from TRBV12-3 or TRBV12-4 and TRBJ2-5; 16 bases fit TRBD2. V lost 4 bases and J lost 5; bases outside the gene matches: 4. The CDR3 runs 16 residues. The CDR3 DNA reads TGTGCCAGCAGTTGGGGACTAGCGGGAGGGCCTGAGACCCAGTACTTC. This encodes CASSWGLAGGPETQYF.

The chain has TRBV30 and TRBJ2-1; 13 bases match TRBD2. The CDR3 runs to 15 residues. Trimming took 0 bases from V and 7 from J; bases not matched to a gene: 3. Germline V gives CDR1 GTSNPN, CDR2 SVGIG (reference sequence). The CDR3 region has the DNA TGTGCCTGGAGTGTGGGACTAGCGGGATCGAATGAGCAGTTCTTC. The encoded protein is CAWSVGLAGSNEQFF.

This clonotype was seen repeatedly, ten times or more. The J gene is TRBJ1-5, the V gene TRBV6-5, with D perhaps TRBD1 (5 bases). V dropped 1 base and J dropped 5 bases, with 15 bases sitting between them. From germline, CDR1 is MNHEY and CDR2 SVGAGI. This CDR3 has 16 residues. CDR3 DNA sequence: TGTGCCAGCAGTTACTACTACTTTCAGGGCGATCAGCCCCAGCATTTT. Its protein product is CASSYYYFQGDQPQHF.

This clonotype was found a few times. The chain recombines TRBV6-4 with TRBJ1-3; D is ambiguous. V dropped 8 bases and J dropped 0 bases, with 11 bases sitting between them. Germline V gene lookup returns CDR1 MRHNA and CDR2 SNTAGT. The CDR3 length is 14 residues. The CDR3, as DNA: TGTGCCAGCTTTCGGGCCCACTCTGGAAACACCATATATTTT. Residues: CASFRAHSGNTIYF.

This clonotype was seen repeatedly, ten times or more. The V and J genes are TRBV6-5 and TRBJ2-7; D may correspond to TRBD1 or TRBD2 (5 bases each). This CDR3 spans 16 amino acids. Germline assignment: CDR1 MNHEY and CDR2 SVGAGI. The V end was cut by 2 bases, the J end by 0 bases, with 14 bases between. CDR3 amino acids: CASSYKGPLSSYEQYF. The CDR3 bases are TGTGCCAGCAGTTACAAGGGACCTCTAAGCTCCTACGAGCAGTACTTC.

The chain links TRBV20-1 to TRBJ2-1; D is undetermined. Per germline, CDR1 DFQATT and CDR2 SNEGSKA (reference sequence). This CDR3 region has 14 residues. V was pared by 3 bases and J by 0 bases, with 9 bases between. Here the CDR3 DNA reads TGCAGTGCTAGGCTCCTTAGCTCCTACAATGAGCAGTTCTTC. Translation: CSARLLSSYNEQFF.

This clonotype was detected ten times or more. The chain links TRBV7-8 to TRBJ1-1; 7 nucleotides align to TRBD1. In germline, CDR1 is SGHVS, CDR2 FQNEAQ. V shed 6 bases and J 4 bases; nucleotides not matched to a gene: 5. CDR3 length: 13 amino acids. The CDR3 region is CASSRRDSTEAFF. The CDR3 bases are TGTGCCAGCAGTCGCCGGGACAGCACTGAAGCTTTCTTT.

Ten or more counts support this clonotype. The rearrangement uses TRBV6-1 and TRBJ2-7; 7 bases map to TRBD2. This CDR3 contains 13 residues. Germline loops: CDR1 MNHNS, CDR2 SASEGT. With V trimmed by 10 bases and J by 3 bases, 9 bases remained unmatched. This CDR3 reads CATKQRDLYEQYF. CDR3 bases: TGTGCCACAAAACAGCGGGATCTCTACGAGCAGTACTTC.

The rearrangement uses TRBV2 and TRBJ1-5; TRBD1 matches 10 bases. This CDR3 contains 16 residues. V lost 9 bases, J lost 0 bases, and 8 bases stayed unmatched. Germline-derived CDR1 and CDR2 are SNHLY and FYNNEI. The chain's CDR3 is CASSRDRGPSNQPQHF. CDR3 DNA sequence: TGTGCCAGTTCCCGAGACAGGGGGCCTAGCAATCAGCCCCAGCATTTT.

This clonotype showed up just a few times. The gene calls are TRBV7-9 and TRBJ2-7; TRBD1 matches at 7 bases. CDR3 size: 17 residues. The germline CDR1 and CDR2 sequences are SEHNR and FQNEAQ (reference sequence). V trimming: 2 bases; J trimming: 9 bases; junction bases outside the gene matches: 19. The CDR3 sequence is CASSLLTPTGTDVLQYF. The CDR3, as DNA: TGTGCCAGCAGCTTACTCACTCCGACCGGGACAGACGTCTTGCAGTACTTC.

The count of this clonotype is one. V is TRBV5-5 and J is TRBJ2-7; 8 bases are shared with TRBD2. Germline assignment: CDR1 SGHKS and CDR2 YYEKEE (reference sequence). This CDR3 is built from 17 residues. J was trimmed by 0 bases and V by 0 bases; bases with no gene match: 8. As DNA, the CDR3 is TGTGCCAGCAGCTTGGATCCGACTAGCGTCTACTCCTACGAGCAGTACTTC. It translates to CASSLDPTSVYSYEQYF.

This clonotype was detected many times. The chain combines TRBV28 with TRBJ1-5, with 9 bases matching TRBD1. V gave up 2 bases and J gave up 4 bases; unmatched junction bases: 3. CDR1 is MDHEN and CDR2 is SYDVKM in the germline V gene. The CDR3 spans 15 residues. The CDR3 is CASSLGQGRNQPQHF. Written as DNA, the CDR3 is TGTGCCAGCAGTTTAGGACAGGGGAGGAATCAGCCCCAGCATTTT.

This sequence joins TRBV7-9 and TRBJ2-1, with 9 bases that match TRBD1. The CDR3 runs to 15 residues. Germline lookup yields CDR1 SEHNR and CDR2 FQNEAQ (reference sequence). V was pared by 3 bases and J by 10 bases, with 10 bases of the junction left unmatched. The CDR3 bases are TGTGCCAGCAGCTTTAACAGGGGGCAGAGGGAAGAGCAGTTCTTC. Amino acids: CASSFNRGQREEQFF.

Only a few counts were recorded for this clonotype. The chain is built from TRBV5-1 and TRBJ1-6; a weak D match, TRBD1 (5 bases). Germline lookup yields CDR1 SGHRS and CDR2 YFSETQ. Trimming left V 3 bases short and J 10 bases short, with 17 bases between. The length of the CDR3 is 15 residues. DNA for the CDR3: TGCGCCAGCAGCTCAACTTCAGGGAGAGGGTCACCCCTCCACTTT. Translated, it gives CASSSTSGRGSPLHF.

This clonotype showed up many times. The rearrangement uses TRBV27 and TRBJ2-7; a weak D match, TRBD2 (6 bases). This CDR3 spans 14 amino acids. Germline-derived CDR1 and CDR2 are MNHEY and SMNVEV (reference sequence). The V end lost 10 bases, the J end lost 4 bases, and 20 bases lay between the germline ends. The CDR3 region is CATRPGLISYEQYF. Written as DNA, the CDR3 is TGTGCCACCCGACCGGGACTTATCTCGTACGAGCAGTACTTC.

In this sample, this clonotype turned up many times. The V call is TRBV7-9, the J call TRBJ1-2; maybe TRBD1 (5 bases). Germline V gene lookup returns CDR1 SEHNR and CDR2 FQNEAQ (reference sequence). Trimming took off 1 base at V and 6 bases at J, with 12 bases between the two ends. CDR3 length: 14 residues. The CDR3 region is CASSLGRAVDGYTF. The CDR3 nucleotides are TGTGCCAGCAGCTTAGGCAGGGCGGTGGATGGCTACACCTTC.